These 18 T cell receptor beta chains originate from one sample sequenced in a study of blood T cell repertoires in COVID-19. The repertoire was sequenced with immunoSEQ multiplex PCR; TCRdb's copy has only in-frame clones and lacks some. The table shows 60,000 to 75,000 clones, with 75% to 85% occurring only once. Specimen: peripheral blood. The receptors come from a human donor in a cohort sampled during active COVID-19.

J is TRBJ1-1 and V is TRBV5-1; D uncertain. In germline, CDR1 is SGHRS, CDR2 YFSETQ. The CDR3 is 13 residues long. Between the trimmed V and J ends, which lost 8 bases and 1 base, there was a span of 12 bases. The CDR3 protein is CASSAVPNTEAFF. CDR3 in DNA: TGCGCCAGTTCCGCGGTTCCGAACACTGAAGCTTTCTTT. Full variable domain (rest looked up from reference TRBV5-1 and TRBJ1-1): KAGVTQTPRYLIKTRGQQVTLSCSPISGHRSVSWYQQTPGQGLQFLFEYFSETQRNKGNFPGRFSGRQFSNSRSEMNVSTLELGDSALYLCASSAVPNTEAFFGQGTRLTVV.

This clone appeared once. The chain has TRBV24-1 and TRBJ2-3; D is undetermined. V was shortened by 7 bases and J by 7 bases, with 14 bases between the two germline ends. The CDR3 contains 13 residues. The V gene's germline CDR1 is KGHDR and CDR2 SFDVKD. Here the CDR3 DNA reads TGTGCCACCAGCCCGAGGTGGGTGAATACGCAGTATTTT. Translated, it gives CATSPRWVNTQYF.

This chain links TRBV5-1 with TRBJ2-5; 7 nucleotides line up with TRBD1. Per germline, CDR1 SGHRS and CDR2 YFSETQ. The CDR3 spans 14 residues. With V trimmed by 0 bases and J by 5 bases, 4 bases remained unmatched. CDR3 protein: CASSLGGGRETQYF. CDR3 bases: TGCGCCAGCAGCTTGGGAGGGGGCAGGGAGACCCAGTACTTC.

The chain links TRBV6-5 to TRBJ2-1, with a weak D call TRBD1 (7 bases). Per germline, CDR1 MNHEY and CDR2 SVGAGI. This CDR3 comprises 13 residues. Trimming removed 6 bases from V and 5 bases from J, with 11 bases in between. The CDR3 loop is CASREGTDNEQFF. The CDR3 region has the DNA TGTGCCAGCAGGGAGGGGACAGACAATGAGCAGTTCTTC.

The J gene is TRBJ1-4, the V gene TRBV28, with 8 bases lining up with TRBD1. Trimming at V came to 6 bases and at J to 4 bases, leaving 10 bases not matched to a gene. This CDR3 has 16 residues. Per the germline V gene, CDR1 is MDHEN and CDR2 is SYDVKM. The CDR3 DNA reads TGTGCCAGCAGGCCCCAGGGGGCTAGGAGTAATGAAAAACTGTTTTTT. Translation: CASRPQGARSNEKLFF.

The CDR3 loop is CASRPGVETQYF. The CDR3 DNA follows: TGTGCCAGCAGGCCGGGGGTTGAGACCCAGTACTTC. The V and J genes are TRBV2 and TRBJ2-5; TRBD2 might be the D (6 bases). The CDR3 has 12 amino acids. Trimming removed 6 bases at V and 5 bases at J, with 10 bases between. In germline, CDR1 is SNHLY, CDR2 FYNNEI. Full variable domain (outside the CDR3, taken from reference TRBV2 and TRBJ2-5): EPEVTQTPSHQVTQMGQEVILRCVPISNHLYFYWYRQILGQKVEFLVSFYNNEISEKSEIFDDQFSVERPDGSNFTLKIRSTKLEDSAMYFCASRPGVETQYFGPGTRLLVL.

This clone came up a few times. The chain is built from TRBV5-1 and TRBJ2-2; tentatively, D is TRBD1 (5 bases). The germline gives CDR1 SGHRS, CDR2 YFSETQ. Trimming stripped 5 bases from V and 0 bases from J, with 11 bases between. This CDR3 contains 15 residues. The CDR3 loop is CASRFARANTGELFF. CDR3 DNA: TGCGCCAGCAGATTCGCCAGGGCGAACACCGGGGAGCTGTTTTTT.

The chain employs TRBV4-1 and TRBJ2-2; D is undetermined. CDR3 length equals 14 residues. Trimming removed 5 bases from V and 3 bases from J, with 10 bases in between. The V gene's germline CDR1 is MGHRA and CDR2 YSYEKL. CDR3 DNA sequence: TGCGCCAGCAGCTCCTTCGAGGACACCGGGGAGCTGTTTTTT. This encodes CASSSFEDTGELFF.

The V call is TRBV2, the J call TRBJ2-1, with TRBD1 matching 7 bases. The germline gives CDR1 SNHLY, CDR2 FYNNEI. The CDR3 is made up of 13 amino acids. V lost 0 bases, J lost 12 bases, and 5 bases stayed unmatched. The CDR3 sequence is CASSEAFRTGQFF. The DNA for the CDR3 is TGTGCCAGCAGTGAAGCGTTTCGGACAGGGCAGTTCTTC.

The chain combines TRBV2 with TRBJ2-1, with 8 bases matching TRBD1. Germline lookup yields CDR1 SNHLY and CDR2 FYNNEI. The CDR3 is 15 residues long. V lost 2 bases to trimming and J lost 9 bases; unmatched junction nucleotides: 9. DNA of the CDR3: TGTGCCAGCAGTGAAAGGGCAGGGGGCTTTGTTGAGCAGTTCTTC. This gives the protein CASSERAGGFVEQFF.

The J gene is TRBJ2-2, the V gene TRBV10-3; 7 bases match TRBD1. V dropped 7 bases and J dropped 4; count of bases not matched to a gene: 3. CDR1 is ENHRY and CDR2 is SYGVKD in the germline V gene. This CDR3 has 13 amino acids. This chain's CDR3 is CAIKAGGTGELFF. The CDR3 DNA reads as TGTGCCATCAAGGCAGGGGGCACCGGGGAGCTGTTTTTT.

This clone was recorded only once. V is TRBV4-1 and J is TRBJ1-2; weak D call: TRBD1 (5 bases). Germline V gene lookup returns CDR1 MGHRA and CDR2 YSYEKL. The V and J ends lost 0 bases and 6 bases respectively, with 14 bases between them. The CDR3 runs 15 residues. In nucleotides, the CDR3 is TGCGCCAGCAGCCAAGATTCGTCAGGGATTGATGGCTACACCTTC. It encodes CASSQDSSGIDGYTF.

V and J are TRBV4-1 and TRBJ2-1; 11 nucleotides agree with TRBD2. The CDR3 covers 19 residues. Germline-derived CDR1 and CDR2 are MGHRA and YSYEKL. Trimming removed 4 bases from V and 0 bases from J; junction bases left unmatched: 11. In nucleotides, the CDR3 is TGCGCCAGCAGCCCGGGTGGGCTAGCGGGGGGTCCCTCCTACAATGAGCAGTTCTTC. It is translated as CASSPGGLAGGPSYNEQFF.

In DNA, the CDR3 is TGTGCCAGCGTTGCGGGGGCTGGGGCCAACGTCCTGACTTTC. Translating gives CASVAGAGANVLTF. The rearrangement joins TRBV2 to TRBJ2-6, with 7 positions matching TRBD2. The ends lost 8 bases at V and 2 bases at J; junction bases unmatched: 3. Germline values: CDR1 SNHLY, CDR2 FYNNEI. CDR3 length equals 14 residues.

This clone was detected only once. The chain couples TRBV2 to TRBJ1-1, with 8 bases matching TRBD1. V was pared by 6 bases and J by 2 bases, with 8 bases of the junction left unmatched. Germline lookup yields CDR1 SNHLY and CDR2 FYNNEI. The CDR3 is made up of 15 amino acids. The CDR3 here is CASSGQGGRNTEAFF. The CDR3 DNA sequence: TGTGCCAGCAGCGGACAGGGAGGGCGTAACACTGAAGCTTTCTTT.

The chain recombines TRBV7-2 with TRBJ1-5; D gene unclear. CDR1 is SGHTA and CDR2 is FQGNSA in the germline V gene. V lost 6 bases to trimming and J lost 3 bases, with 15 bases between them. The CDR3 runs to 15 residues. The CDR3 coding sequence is TGTGCCAGCAGTCAAACCGGGCGGGACAATCAGCCCCAGCATTTT. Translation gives CASSQTGRDNQPQHF.

This CDR3 is CASNLRTDTQYF. DNA of the CDR3: TGTGCCAGCAACCTTAGAACAGATACGCAGTATTTT. The V gene is TRBV2, the J gene TRBJ2-3; D is undetermined. The V and J ends lost 7 bases and 3 bases respectively, with 8 bases between them. CDR3 length: 12 amino acids. From germline, CDR1 is SNHLY and CDR2 FYNNEI. Full variable domain (remainder filled in from reference TRBV2 and TRBJ2-3): EPEVTQTPSHQVTQMGQEVILRCVPISNHLYFYWYRQILGQKVEFLVSFYNNEISEKSEIFDDQFSVERPDGSNFTLKIRSTKLEDSAMYFCASNLRTDTQYFGPGTRLTVL.

CDR3 region: CASSPRVKSPGDPTNEKLFF. CDR3 nucleotides: TGTGCCAGCTCACCACGAGTTAAATCCCCAGGGGACCCAACTAATGAAAAACTGTTTTTT. The gene calls are TRBV18 and TRBJ1-4; perhaps TRBD1 as D (6 bases). The germline CDR1 and CDR2 sequences are KGHSH and LQKENI. CDR3 length: 20 amino acids. V shed 1 base and J shed 0 bases, with 21 bases lying between them.